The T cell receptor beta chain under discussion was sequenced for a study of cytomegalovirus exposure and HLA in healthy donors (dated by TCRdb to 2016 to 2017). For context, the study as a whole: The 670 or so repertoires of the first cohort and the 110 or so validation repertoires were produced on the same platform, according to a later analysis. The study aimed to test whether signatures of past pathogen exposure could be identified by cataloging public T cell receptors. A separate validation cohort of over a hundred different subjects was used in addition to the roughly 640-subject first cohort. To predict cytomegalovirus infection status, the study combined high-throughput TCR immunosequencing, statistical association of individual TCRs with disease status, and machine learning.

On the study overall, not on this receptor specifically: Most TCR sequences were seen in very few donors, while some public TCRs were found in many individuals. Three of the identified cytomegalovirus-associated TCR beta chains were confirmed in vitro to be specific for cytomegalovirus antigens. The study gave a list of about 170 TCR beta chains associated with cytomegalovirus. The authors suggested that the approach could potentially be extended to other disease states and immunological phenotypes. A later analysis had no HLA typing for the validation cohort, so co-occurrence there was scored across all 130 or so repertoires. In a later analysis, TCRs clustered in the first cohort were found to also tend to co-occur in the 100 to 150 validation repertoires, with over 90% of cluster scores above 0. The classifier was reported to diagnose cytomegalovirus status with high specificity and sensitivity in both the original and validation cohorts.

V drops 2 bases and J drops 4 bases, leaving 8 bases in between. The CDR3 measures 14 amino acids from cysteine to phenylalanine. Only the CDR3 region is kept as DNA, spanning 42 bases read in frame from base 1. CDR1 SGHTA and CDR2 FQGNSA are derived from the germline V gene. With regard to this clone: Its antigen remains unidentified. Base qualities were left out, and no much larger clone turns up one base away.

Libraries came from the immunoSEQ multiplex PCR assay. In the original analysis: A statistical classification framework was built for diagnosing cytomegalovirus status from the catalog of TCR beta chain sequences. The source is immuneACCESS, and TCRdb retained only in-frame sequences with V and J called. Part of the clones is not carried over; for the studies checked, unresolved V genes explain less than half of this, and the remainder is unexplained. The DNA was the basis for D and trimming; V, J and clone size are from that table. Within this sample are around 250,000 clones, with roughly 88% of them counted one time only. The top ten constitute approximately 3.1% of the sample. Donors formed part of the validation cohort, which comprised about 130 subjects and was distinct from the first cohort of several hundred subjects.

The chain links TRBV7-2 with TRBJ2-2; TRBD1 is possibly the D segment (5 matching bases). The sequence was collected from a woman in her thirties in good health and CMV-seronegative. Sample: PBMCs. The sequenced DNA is TGTGCCAGCAGCTTAATGCAGGGCACCGGGGAGCTGTTTTTT. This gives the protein CASSLMQGTGELFF.